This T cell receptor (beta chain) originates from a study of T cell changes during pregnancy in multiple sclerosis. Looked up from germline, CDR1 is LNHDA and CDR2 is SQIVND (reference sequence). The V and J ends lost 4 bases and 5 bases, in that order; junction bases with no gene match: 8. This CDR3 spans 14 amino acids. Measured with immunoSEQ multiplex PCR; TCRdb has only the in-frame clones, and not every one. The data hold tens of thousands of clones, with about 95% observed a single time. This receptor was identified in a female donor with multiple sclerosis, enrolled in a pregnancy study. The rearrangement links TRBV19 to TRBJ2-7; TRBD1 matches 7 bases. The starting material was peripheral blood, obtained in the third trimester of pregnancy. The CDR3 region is CASSNRGVGDEQYF. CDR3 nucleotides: TGTGCCAGTAGTAACAGGGGCGTGGGCGACGAGCAGTACTTC. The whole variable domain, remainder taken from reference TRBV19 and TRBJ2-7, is DGGITQSPKYLFRKEGQNVTLSCEQNLNHDAMYWYRQDPGQGLRLIYYSQIVNDFQKGDIAEGYSVSREKKESFPLTVTSAQKNPTAFYLCASSNRGVGDEQYFGPGTRLTVT.